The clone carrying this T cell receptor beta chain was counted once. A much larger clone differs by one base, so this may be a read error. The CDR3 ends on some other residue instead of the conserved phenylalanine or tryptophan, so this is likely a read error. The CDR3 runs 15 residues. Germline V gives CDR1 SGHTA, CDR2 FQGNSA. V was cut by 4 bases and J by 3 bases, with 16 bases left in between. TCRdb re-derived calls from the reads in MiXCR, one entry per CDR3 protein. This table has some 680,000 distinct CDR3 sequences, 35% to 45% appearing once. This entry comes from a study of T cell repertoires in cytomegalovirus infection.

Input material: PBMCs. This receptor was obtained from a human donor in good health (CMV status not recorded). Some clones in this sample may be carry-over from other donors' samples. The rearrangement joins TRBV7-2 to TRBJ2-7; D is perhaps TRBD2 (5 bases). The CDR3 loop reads CASSSAPGYNYEQYL. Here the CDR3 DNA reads TGTGCCAGCAGCTCCGCCCCGGGATACAACTACGAGCAGTACTTA.